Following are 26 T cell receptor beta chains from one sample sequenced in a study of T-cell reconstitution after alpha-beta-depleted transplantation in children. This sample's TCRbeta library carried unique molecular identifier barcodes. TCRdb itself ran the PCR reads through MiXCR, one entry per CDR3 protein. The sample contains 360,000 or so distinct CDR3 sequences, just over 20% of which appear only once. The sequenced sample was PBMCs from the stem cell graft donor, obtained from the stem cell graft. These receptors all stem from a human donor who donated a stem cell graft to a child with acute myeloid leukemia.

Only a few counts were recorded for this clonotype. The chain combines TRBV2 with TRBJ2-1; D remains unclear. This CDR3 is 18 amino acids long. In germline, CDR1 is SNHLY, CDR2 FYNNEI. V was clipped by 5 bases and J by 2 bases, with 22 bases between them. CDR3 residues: CASSFTRIRSSTYNEQFF. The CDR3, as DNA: TGTGCCAGCAGTTTTACCCGAATAAGGTCAAGTACCTACAATGAGCAGTTCTTC.

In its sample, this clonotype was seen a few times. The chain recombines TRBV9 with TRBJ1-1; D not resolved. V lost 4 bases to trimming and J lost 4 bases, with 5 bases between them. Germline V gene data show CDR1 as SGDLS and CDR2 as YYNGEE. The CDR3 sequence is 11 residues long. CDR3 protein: CASSPGTEAFF. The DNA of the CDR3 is TGTGCCAGCAGCCCGGGCACTGAAGCTTTCTTT.

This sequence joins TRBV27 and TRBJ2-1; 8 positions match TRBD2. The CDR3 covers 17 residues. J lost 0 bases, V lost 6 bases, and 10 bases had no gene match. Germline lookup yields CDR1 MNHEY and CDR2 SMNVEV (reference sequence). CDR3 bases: TGTGCCAGCAGGGGGGGCCTAGCGGGTAGCTCCTACAATGAGCAGTTCTTC. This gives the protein CASRGGLAGSSYNEQFF.

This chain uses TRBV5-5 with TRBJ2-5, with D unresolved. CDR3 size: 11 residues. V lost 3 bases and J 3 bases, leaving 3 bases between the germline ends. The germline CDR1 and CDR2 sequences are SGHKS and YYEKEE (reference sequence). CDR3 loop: CASSYEETQYF. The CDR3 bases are TGTGCCAGCAGCTACGAAGAGACCCAGTACTTC.

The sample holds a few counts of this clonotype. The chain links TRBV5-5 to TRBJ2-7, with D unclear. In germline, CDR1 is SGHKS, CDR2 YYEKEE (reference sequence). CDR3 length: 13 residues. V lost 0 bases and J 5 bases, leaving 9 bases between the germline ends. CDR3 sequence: CASSLESTDEQYF. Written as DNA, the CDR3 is TGTGCCAGCAGCTTGGAGTCTACCGACGAGCAGTACTTC.

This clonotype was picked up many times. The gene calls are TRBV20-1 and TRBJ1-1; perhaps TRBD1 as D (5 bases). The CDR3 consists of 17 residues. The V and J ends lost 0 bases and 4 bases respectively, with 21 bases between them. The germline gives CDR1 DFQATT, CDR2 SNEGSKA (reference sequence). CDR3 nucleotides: TGCAGTGCTAGAGACCCGTCAAATCCGCAGGGTGCCACTGAAGCTTTCTTT. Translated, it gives CSARDPSNPQGATEAFF.

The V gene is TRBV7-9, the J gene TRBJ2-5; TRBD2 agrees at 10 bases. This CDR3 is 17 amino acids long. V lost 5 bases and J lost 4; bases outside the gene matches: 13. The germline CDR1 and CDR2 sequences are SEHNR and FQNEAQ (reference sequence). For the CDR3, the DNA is TGTGCCAGCAGCACCGCGGCTTCTAGCGGGAGTTTAGAGACCCAGTACTTC. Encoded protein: CASSTAASSGSLETQYF.

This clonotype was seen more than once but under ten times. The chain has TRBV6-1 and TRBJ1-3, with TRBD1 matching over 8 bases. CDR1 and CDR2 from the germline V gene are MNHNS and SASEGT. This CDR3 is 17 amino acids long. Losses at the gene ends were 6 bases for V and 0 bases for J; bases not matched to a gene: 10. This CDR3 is CASRRQGQANSGNTIYF. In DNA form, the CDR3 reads TGTGCCAGCAGGCGACAGGGGCAGGCTAACTCTGGAAACACCATATATTTT.

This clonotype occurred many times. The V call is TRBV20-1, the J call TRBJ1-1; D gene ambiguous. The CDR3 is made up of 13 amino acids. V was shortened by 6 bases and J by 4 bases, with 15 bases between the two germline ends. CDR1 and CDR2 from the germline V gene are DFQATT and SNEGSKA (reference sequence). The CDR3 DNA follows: TGCAGTGCCCCAGTATCGTCGAGCACTGAAGCTTTCTTT. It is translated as CSAPVSSSTEAFF.

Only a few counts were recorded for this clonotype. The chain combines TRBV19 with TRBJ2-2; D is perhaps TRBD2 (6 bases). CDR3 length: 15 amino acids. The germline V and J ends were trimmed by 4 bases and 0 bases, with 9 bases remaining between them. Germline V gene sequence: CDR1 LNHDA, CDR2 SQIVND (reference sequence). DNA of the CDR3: TGTGCCAGTAGTACCGGGACTTCGAACACCGGGGAGCTGTTTTTT. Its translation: CASSTGTSNTGELFF.

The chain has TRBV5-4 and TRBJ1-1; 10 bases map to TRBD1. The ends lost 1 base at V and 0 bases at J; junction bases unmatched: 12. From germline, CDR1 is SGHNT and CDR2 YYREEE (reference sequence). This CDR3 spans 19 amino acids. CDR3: CASSLYGGTGVFLNTEAFF. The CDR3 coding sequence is TGTGCCAGCAGCTTGTATGGAGGGACAGGGGTCTTCTTGAACACTGAAGCTTTCTTT.

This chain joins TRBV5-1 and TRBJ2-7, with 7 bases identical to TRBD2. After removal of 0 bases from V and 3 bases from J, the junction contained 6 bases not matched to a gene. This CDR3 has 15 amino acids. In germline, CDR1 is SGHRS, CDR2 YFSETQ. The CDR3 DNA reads TGCGCCAGCAGCTTGGAAAGCGGGAAAGGCTACGAGCAGTACTTC. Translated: CASSLESGKGYEQYF.

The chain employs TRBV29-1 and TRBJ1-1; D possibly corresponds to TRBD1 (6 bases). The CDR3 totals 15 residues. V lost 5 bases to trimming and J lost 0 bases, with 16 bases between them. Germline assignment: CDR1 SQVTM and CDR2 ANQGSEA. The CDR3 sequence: CSVLIKTGMNTEAFF. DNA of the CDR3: TGCAGCGTTCTAATTAAGACAGGAATGAACACTGAAGCTTTCTTT. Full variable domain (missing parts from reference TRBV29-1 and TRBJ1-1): SAVISQKPSRDICQRGTSLTIQCQVDSQVTMMFWYRQQPGQSLTLIATANQGSEATYESGFVIDKFPISRPNLTFSTLTVSNMSPEDSSIYLCSVLIKTGMNTEAFFGQGTRLTVV.

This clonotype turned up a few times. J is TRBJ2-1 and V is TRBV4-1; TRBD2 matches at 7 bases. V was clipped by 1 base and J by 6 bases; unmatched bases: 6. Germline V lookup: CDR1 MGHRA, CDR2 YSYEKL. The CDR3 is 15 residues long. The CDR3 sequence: CASSQVGTNVNEQFF. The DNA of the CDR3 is TGCGCCAGCAGCCAAGTGGGGACTAATGTCAATGAGCAGTTCTTC.

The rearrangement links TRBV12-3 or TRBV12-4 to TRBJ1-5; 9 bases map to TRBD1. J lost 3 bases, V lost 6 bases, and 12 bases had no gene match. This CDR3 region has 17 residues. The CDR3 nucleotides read TGTGCCAGCAGCCCAATCGCCGGGACAGGGTTCAATCAGCCCCAGCATTTT. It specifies CASSPIAGTGFNQPQHF.

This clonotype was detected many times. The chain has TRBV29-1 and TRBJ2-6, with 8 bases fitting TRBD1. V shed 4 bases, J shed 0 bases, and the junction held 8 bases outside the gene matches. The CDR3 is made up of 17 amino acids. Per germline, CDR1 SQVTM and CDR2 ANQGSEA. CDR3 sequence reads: CSVAEQGGISGANVLTF. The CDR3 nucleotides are TGCAGCGTTGCAGAACAGGGGGGAATCTCTGGGGCCAACGTCCTGACTTTC.

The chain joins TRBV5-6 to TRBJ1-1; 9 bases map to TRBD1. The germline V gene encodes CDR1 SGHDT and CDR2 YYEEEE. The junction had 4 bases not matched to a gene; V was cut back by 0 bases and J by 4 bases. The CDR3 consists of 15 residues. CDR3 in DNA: TGTGCCAGCAGCTTGGAGGGGACAGGGACCACTGAAGCTTTCTTT. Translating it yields CASSLEGTGTTEAFF.

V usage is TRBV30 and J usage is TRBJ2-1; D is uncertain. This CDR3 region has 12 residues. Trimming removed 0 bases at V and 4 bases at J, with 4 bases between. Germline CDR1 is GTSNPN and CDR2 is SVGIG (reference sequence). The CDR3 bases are TGTGCCTGGAGTGTATTTTACAATGAGCAGTTCTTC. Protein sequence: CAWSVFYNEQFF. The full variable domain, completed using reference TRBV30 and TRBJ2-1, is SQTIHQWPATLVQPVGSPLSLECTVEGTSNPNLYWYRQAAGRGLQLLFYSVGIGQISSEVPQNLSASRPQDRQFILSSKKLLLSDSGFYLCAWSVFYNEQFFGPGTRLTVL.

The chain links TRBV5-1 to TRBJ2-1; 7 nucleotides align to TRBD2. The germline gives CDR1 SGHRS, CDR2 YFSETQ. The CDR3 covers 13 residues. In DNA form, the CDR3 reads TGCGCTAGCGGGCCCAGCTCCTACAATGAGCAGTTCTTC. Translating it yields CASGPSSYNEQFF.

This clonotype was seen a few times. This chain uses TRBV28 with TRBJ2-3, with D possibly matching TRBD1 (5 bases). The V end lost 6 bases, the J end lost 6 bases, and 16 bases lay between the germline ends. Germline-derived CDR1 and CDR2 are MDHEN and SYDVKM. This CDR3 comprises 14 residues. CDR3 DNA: TGTGCCAGCAGCCTTACCGCAGGGCGCGATACGCAGTATTTT. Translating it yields CASSLTAGRDTQYF.

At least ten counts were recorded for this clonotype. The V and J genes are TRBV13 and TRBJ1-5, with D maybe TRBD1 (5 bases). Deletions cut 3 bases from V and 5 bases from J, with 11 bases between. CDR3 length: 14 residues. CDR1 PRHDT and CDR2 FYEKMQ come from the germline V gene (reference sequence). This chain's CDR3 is CASSLGGVHQPQHF. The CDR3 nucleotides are TGTGCCAGCAGCTTGGGAGGGGTCCATCAGCCCCAGCATTTT.

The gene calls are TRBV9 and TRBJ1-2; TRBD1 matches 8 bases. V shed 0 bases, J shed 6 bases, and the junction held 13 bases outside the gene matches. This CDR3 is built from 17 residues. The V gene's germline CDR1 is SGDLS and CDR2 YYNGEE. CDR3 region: CASSVEWNGGQEHGYTF. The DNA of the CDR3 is TGTGCCAGCAGCGTAGAGTGGAACGGGGGACAGGAACATGGCTACACCTTC. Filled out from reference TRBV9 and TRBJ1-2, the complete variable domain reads DSGVTQTPKHLITATGQRVTLRCSPRSGDLSVYWYQQSLDQGLQFLIQYYNGEERAKGNILERFSAQQFPDLHSELNLSSLELGDSALYFCASSVEWNGGQEHGYTFGSGTRLTVV.

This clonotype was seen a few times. This chain's CDR3 is CSARDPSGRPDTQYF. CDR3 DNA sequence: TGCAGTGCTAGAGATCCCAGCGGGAGGCCCGATACGCAGTATTTT. The gene calls are TRBV20-1 and TRBJ2-3; 9 bases are shared with TRBD2. The CDR3 covers 15 residues. V dropped 0 bases and J dropped 6; count of bases not matched to a gene: 7. Germline CDR1 and CDR2: DFQATT and SNEGSKA (reference sequence).

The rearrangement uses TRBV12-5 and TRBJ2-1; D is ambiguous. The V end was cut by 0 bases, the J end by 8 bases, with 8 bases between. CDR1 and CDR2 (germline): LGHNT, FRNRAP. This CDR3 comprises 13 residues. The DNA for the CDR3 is TGTGCTAGTGGTTTGGTACCCGGCGATGAGCAGTTCTTC. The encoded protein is CASGLVPGDEQFF.

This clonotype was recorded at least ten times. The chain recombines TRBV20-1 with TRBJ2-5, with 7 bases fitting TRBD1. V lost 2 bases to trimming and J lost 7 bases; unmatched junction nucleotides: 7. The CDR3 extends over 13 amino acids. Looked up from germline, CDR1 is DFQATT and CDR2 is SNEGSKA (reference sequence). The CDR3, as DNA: TGCAGTGCTAGAAGACAGGGAAGGGGGACCCAGTACTTC. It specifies CSARRQGRGTQYF.

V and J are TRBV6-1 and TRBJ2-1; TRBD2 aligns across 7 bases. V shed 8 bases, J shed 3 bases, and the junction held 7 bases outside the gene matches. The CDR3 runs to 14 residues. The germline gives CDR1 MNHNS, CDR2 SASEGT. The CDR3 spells CASAISSGYNEQFF. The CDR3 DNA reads TGTGCCAGCGCCATCTCTAGCGGCTACAATGAGCAGTTCTTC.